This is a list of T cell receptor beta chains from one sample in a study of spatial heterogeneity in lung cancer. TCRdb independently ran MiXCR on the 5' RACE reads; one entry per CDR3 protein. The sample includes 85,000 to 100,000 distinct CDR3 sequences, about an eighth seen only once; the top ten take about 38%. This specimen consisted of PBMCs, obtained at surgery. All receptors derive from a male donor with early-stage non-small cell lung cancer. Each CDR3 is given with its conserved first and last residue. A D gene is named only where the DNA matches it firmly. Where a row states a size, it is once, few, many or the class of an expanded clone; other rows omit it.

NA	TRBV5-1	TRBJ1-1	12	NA	CASSWDGDQAFF	TGCGCCAGCAGCTGGGACGGTGATCAAGCTTTCTTT
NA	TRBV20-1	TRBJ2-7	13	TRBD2	CSAPTSGRYEQYF	TGCAGTGCACCGACTAGCGGACGCTACGAGCAGTACTTC
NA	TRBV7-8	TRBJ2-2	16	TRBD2	CASSPVERGITGELFF	TGTGCCAGCAGCCCCGTGGAGCGGGGGATCACCGGGGAGCTGTTTTTT
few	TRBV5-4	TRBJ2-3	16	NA	CASSLAGSKTSDTQYF	TGTGCCAGCAGCTTGGCAGGGAGCAAAACTTCAGATACGCAGTATTTT
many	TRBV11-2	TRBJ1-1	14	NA	CASSSQIMNTEAFF	TGTGCCAGCAGCTCACAGATTATGAACACTGAAGCTTTCTTT
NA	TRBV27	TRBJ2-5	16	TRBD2	CASSFRTSGRPTTQYF	TGTGCCAGCAGTTTTCGGACTAGCGGGAGGCCCACGACCCAGTACTTC
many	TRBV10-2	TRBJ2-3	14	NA	CASSVKGEADTQYF	TGCGCCAGCAGTGTAAAGGGGGAGGCAGATACGCAGTATTTT
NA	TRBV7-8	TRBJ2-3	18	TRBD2	CASSIGTSGGAFTDTQYF	TGTGCCAGCAGCATCGGCACTAGCGGGGGGGCCTTTACAGATACGCAGTATTTT
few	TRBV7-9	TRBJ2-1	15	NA	CASRSTGSSYNEQFF	TGTGCCAGCAGGTCGACGGGGAGCTCCTACAATGAGCAGTTCTTC
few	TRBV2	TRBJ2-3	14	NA	CASNRGSTLDTQYF	TGTGCCAGCAATAGGGGGTCCACGCTGGATACGCAGTATTTT
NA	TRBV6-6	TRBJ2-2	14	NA	CASSFPMGVGELFF	TGTGCCAGCAGTTTCCCGATGGGGGTCGGGGAGCTGTTTTTT
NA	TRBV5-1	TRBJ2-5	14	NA	CATSLEGPGETQYF	TGCGCAACCAGCTTGGAGGGGCCGGGGGAGACCCAGTACTTC
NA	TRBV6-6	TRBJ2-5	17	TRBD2	CASSYPPTSGRSKTQYF	TGTGCCAGCAGTTACCCCCCGACTAGCGGGAGGAGCAAGACCCAGTACTTC
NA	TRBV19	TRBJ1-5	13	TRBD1	CASSQQGGQPQHF	TGTGCCAGTAGTCAACAGGGGGGACAGCCCCAGCATTTT
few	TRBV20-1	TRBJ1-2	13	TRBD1	CSANRGESYGYTF	TGCAGTGCTAACAGGGGGGAGTCTTATGGCTACACCTTC
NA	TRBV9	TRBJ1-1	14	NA	CASSVGVMNTEAFF	TGTGCCAGCAGCGTGGGGGTTATGAACACTGAAGCTTTCTTT
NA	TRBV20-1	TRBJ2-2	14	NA	CSASPVANTGELFF	TGCAGTGCTAGCCCGGTCGCGAACACCGGGGAGCTGTTTTTT
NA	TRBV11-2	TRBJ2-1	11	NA	CASSSAYEQFF	TGTGCCAGCAGCTCAGCCTATGAGCAGTTCTTC
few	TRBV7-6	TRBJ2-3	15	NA	CASSLDGTSTDTQYF	TGTGCCAGCAGCTTAGACGGGACTTCCACAGATACGCAGTATTTT
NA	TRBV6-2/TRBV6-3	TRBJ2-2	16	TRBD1	CASSYPGTGEIEELFF	TGTGCCAGCAGTTACCCCGGGACAGGGGAAATTGAGGAGCTGTTTTTT
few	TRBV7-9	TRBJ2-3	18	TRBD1	CASSSSSPQDRGTDTQYF	TGTGCCAGCAGCTCTTCCTCCCCCCAGGACAGGGGTACAGATACGCAGTATTTT
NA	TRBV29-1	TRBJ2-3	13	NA	CSAALTSTDTQYF	TGCAGCGCCGCCCTAACTAGCACAGATACGCAGTATTTT
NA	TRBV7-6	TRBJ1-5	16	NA	CASSLALAGTNQPQHF	TGTGCCAGCAGCTTAGCTCTGGCAGGAACTAATCAGCCCCAGCATTTT
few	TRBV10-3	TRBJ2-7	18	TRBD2	CAISEFLNSGGPEYEQYF	TGTGCCATCAGTGAGTTTCTAAACAGCGGGGGACCCGAATACGAGCAGTACTTC
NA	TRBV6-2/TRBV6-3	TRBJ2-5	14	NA	CASSYGPTGETQYF	TGTGCCAGCAGTTACGGACCGACGGGGGAGACCCAGTACTTC
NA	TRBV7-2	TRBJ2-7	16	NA	CASSLARWAAQNEQYF	TGTGCCAGCAGCTTAGCGAGGTGGGCAGCGCAGAACGAGCAGTACTTC
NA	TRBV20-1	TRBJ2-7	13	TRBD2	CSARAGGAYEQYF	TGCAGTGCTAGGGCGGGGGGAGCGTACGAGCAGTACTTC
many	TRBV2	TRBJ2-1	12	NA	CASRREGSEQFF	TGTGCCAGCAGAAGAGAGGGGAGTGAGCAGTTCTTC
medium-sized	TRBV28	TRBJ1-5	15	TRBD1	CASSFEGAPQLAQHF	TGTGCCAGCAGTTTCGAGGGGGCGCCCCAATTGGCCCAGCATTTT
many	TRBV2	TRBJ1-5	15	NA	CASSAPGGGNQPQHF	TGTGCCAGCAGTGCTCCGGGCGGAGGCAATCAGCCCCAGCATTTT
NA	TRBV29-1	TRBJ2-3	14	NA	CSVGSSGVSDTQYF	TGCAGCGTGGGCTCCTCTGGGGTGTCTGATACGCAGTATTTT
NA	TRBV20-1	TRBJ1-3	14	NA	CSAQKSISGNTIYF	TGCAGTGCCCAAAAATCCATCTCTGGAAACACCATATATTTT
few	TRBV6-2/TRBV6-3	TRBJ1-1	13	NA	CASMPGGNTEAFF	TGTGCCAGCATGCCGGGAGGGAACACTGAAGCTTTCTTT
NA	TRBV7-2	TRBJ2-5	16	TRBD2	CASSFLLGGGLETQYF	TGTGCCAGCAGCTTTCTCTTAGGCGGGGGGCTGGAGACCCAGTACTTC
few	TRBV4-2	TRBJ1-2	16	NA	CASSQGSPGAHYGYTF	TGTGCCAGCAGCCAAGGAAGCCCGGGAGCACACTATGGCTACACCTTC
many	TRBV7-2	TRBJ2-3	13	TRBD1	CASSLTRDRVQYF	TGTGCCAGCAGCCTCACCCGGGACAGGGTACAGTATTTT
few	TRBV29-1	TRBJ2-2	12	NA	CSVNAGPGELFF	TGCAGCGTAAATGCGGGTCCCGGGGAGCTGTTTTTT
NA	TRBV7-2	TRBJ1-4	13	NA	CASSSQINEKLFF	TGTGCCAGCAGCTCCCAGATTAATGAAAAACTGTTTTTT
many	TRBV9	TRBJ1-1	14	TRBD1	CASSREAGGTEAFF	TGTGCCAGCAGCCGAGAGGCAGGGGGCACTGAAGCTTTCTTT
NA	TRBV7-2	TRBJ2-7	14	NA	CASSSRATAYEQYF	TGTGCCAGCAGCTCGAGGGCCACCGCCTACGAGCAGTACTTC
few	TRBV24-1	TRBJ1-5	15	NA	CATNNPQVGNQPQHF	TGTGCCACCAACAACCCACAGGTGGGCAATCAGCCCCAGCATTTT
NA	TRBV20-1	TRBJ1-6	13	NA	CSARSWGNSPLHF	TGCAGTGCTAGATCTTGGGGTAATTCACCCCTCCACTTT
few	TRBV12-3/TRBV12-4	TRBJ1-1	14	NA	CASRAGFRRSEAFF	TGTGCCAGCAGGGCAGGATTCCGGAGGTCTGAAGCTTTCTTT
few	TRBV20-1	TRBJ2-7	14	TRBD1	CSARETGRWYEQYF	TGCAGTGCTAGAGAGACAGGGCGTTGGTACGAGCAGTACTTC
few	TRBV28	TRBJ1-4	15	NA	CASRFNRVSNEKLFF	TGTGCCAGCAGATTTAACAGGGTTTCTAATGAAAAACTGTTTTTT
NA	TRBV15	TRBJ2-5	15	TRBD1	CATSRETGQGATQYF	TGTGCCACCAGCAGAGAAACGGGACAGGGGGCAACCCAGTACTTC
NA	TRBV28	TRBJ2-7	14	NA	CASSPQPVVYEQYF	TGTGCCAGCAGTCCCCAACCAGTAGTCTACGAGCAGTACTTC
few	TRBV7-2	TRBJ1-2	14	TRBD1	CASSANRGTAGYTF	TGTGCCAGCAGCGCAAACAGGGGTACGGCTGGCTACACCTTC
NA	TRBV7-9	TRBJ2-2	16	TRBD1	CASSPPGTGWTGELFF	TGTGCCAGCAGCCCCCCCGGGACAGGATGGACCGGGGAGCTGTTTTTT
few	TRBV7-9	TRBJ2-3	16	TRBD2	CASSPLVSGGRDTQYF	TGTGCCAGCAGCCCCCTCGTCTCGGGGGGGCGAGATACGCAGTATTTT
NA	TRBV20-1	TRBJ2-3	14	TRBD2	CSATLAGAGDTQYF	TGCAGTGCCACTCTAGCGGGGGCCGGAGATACGCAGTATTTT
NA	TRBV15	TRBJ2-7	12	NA	CAISVQGHEQYF	TGTGCCATCAGCGTACAGGGCCACGAGCAGTACTTC
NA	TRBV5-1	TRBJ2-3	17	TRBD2	CASSFGATSGGADTQYF	TGCGCCAGCAGCTTTGGGGCCACTAGCGGGGGTGCAGATACGCAGTATTTT
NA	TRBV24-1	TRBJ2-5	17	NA	CATSDPPGRGRWETQYF	TGTGCCACCAGTGATCCACCGGGCAGGGGAAGATGGGAGACCCAGTACTTC
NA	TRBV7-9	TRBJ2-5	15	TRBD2	CASSSTGGRGETQYF	TGTGCCAGCAGCTCCACGGGAGGGAGGGGAGAGACCCAGTACTTC
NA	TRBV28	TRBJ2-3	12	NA	CASSHTGDTQYF	TGTGCCAGCAGTCACACGGGGGATACGCAGTATTTT
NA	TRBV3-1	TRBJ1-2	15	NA	CASSQERAGLEGYTF	TGTGCCAGCAGCCAAGAGAGGGCGGGGTTGGAAGGCTACACCTTC
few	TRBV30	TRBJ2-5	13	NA	CAWLIQGSETQYF	TGTGCCTGGCTCATACAGGGATCGGAGACCCAGTACTTC
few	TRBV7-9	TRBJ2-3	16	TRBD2	CASSLGLAEASDTQYF	TGTGCCAGCAGCTTGGGGCTAGCGGAGGCGTCAGATACGCAGTATTTT
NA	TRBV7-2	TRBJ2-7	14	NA	CASSLTVLSYEQYF	TGTGCCAGCAGCCTGACAGTGCTCTCCTACGAGCAGTACTTC